The source of this T cell receptor (beta chain) is a study of neoadjuvant anti-PD-1 for oral cavity cancer. Background on the study: Around day 43, patients without progression received a fourth nivolumab dose before surgery.

Stage II-IVA oral cavity squamous cell carcinoma was new and untreated by systemic or radiation therapy. CDR1 LGHNA and CDR2 YNFKEQ come from the germline V gene. Trimming stripped 1 base from V and 4 bases from J, with 17 bases between. The CDR3 sequence is 17 residues long. Repertoires were generated with immunoSEQ multiplex PCR, while TCRdb's copy carries only in-frame clones and drops some. Here the sample spans 18,000 or so clones, roughly 70% being singletons. Source: PBMCs, taken before nivolumab (anti-PD-1) treatment. This chain uses TRBV4-2 with TRBJ2-1, with D maybe TRBD2 (7 bases). This TCR came from a person aged 35-79 years with oral cavity squamous cell carcinoma. This CDR3 reads CASSQGEGGATYNEQFF. The CDR3, as DNA: TGTGCCAGCAGCCAAGGGGAAGGGGGGGCCACTTACAATGAGCAGTTCTTC.